Below are 27 T cell receptor beta chains sequenced from a single sample in a study of blood T cell repertoires in COVID-19. Clones were sequenced by immunoSEQ multiplex PCR, and TCRdb holds only the in-frame ones, with some missing. The data show under 200,000 clones, around 80% seen once. Sequenced sample: PBMCs or T cells enriched from blood (not recorded which). The receptor set was obtained from a woman aged 45 to 65 in a cohort exposed to, infected with or recovered from COVID-19 (not recorded which).

This clone was counted only a few times. The rearrangement uses TRBV5-8 and TRBJ1-2; 8 positions agree with TRBD1. The CDR3 has 16 residues. CDR1 SGHTS and CDR2 YDEGEE come from the germline V gene. V shed 2 bases, J shed 7 bases, and the junction held 13 bases outside the gene matches. The CDR3 reads CASSFGDRGRMGGYTF. The DNA of the CDR3 is TGTGCCAGCAGCTTTGGCGACAGGGGTCGGATGGGTGGCTACACCTTC.

The chain couples TRBV13 to TRBJ2-1; 8 positions agree with TRBD2. The junction had 6 bases not matched to a gene; V was cut back by 5 bases and J by 3 bases. The germline gives CDR1 PRHDT, CDR2 FYEKMQ (reference sequence). This CDR3 spans 15 amino acids. The CDR3 region has the DNA TGTGCCAGCAGCCCCGGGGGGGCCGTCTACAATGAGCAGTTCTTC. Its translation: CASSPGGAVYNEQFF.

The rearrangement links TRBV4-3 to TRBJ2-5; TRBD1 aligns across 7 bases. There are 14 residues in the CDR3. Germline V lookup: CDR1 LGHNA, CDR2 YSLEER. J lost 4 bases, V lost 4 bases, and 6 bases had no gene match. For the CDR3, the DNA is TGCGCCAGCAGCCCTCTGGGACAGACAGAGACCCAGTACTTC. It encodes CASSPLGQTETQYF.

The V call is TRBV5-6, the J call TRBJ2-2; D is unresolved. From germline, CDR1 is SGHDT and CDR2 YYEEEE. V was pared by 3 bases and J by 4 bases, with 16 bases between. This CDR3 is built from 16 residues. This CDR3 is CASSYLALSSTGELFF. CDR3 coding DNA: TGTGCCAGCAGCTACCTTGCCTTGAGTAGCACCGGGGAGCTGTTTTTT.

J is TRBJ2-1 and V is TRBV6-4; the match to TRBD2 covers 13 bases. The germline gives CDR1 MRHNA, CDR2 SNTAGT. The V segment lost 6 bases and the J segment 6 bases; nucleotides outside the gene matches: 5. The CDR3 is 15 residues long. CDR3 DNA: TGTGCCAGCAGCCCCACTAGCGGGAGGGGCAATGAGCAGTTCTTC. It translates to CASSPTSGRGNEQFF.

The CDR3 DNA reads TGTGCCTGGGCTACAGGGGGCGTTGGTGAAGCTTTCTTT. This sequence encodes CAWATGGVGEAFF. The chain couples TRBV30 to TRBJ1-1; 9 bases align to TRBD1. There are 13 residues in the CDR3. Germline V gene sequence: CDR1 GTSNPN, CDR2 SVGIG (reference sequence). The trim removed 5 bases at V and 7 bases at J, leaving 8 bases unmatched. The whole variable domain, filled in from reference TRBV30 and TRBJ1-1, reads SQTIHQWPATLVQPVGSPLSLECTVEGTSNPNLYWYRQAAGRGLQLLFYSVGIGQISSEVPQNLSASRPQDRQFILSSKKLLLSDSGFYLCAWATGGVGEAFFGQGTRLTVV.

The J gene is TRBJ2-5, the V gene TRBV11-3; no clear D gene. This CDR3 spans 16 amino acids. The germline V and J ends were trimmed by 7 bases and 1 base, with 19 bases remaining between them. CDR1 and CDR2 (germline): SGHNT, YENEEA. CDR3 nucleotides: TGTGCCAGCATCCTGACCGGAGCGTCCTCCCAAGAGACCCAGTACTTC. It is translated as CASILTGASSQETQYF.

This clone was seen only a few times. V usage is TRBV28 and J usage is TRBJ1-6; 12 bases agree with TRBD1. This CDR3 is 15 amino acids long. J was trimmed by 8 bases and V by 5 bases; bases with no gene match: 4. CDR1 is MDHEN and CDR2 is SYDVKM in the germline V gene. CDR3 protein: CASSPGQGAYSPLHF. CDR3 nucleotide sequence: TGTGCCAGCAGTCCGGGACAGGGGGCATATTCACCCCTCCACTTT. Using reference TRBV28 and TRBJ1-6 for the parts outside the CDR3, the full variable domain is DVKVTQSSRYLVKRTGEKVFLECVQDMDHENMFWYRQDPGLGLRLIYFSYDVKMKEKGDIPEGYSVSREKKERFSLILESASTNQTSMYLCASSPGQGAYSPLHFGNGTRLTVT.

The chain carries TRBV6-5 and TRBJ1-2; D is unclear. Trimming left V 5 bases short and J 5 bases short, with 15 bases between. Germline V lookup: CDR1 MNHEY, CDR2 SVGAGI. There are 14 residues in the CDR3. The CDR3 nucleotides are TGTGCCAGCAGTCTCATGGGTTCGGGATATGGCTACACCTTC. Translation: CASSLMGSGYGYTF.

J is TRBJ1-1 and V is TRBV6-5; D remains ambiguous. V was pared by 5 bases and J by 0 bases, with 7 bases between. Germline V CDR1 and CDR2: MNHEY, SVGAGI. The CDR3 contains 13 residues. CDR3 nucleotide sequence: TGTGCCAGCAGTCAGTTCATGAACACTGAAGCTTTCTTT. It codes for CASSQFMNTEAFF.

V usage is TRBV6-2 or TRBV6-3 and J usage is TRBJ2-2; a weak D match, TRBD2 (6 bases). Germline loops: CDR1 MNHEY, CDR2 SVGEGT. V was pared by 2 bases and J by 5 bases, with 18 bases between. There are 17 residues in the CDR3. The CDR3 region has the DNA TGTGCCAGCAGTTACGACGGCGGCCCCGGAGGGACCGGGGAGCTGTTTTTT. It translates to CASSYDGGPGGTGELFF.

The chain carries TRBV7-6 and TRBJ2-2, with 7 bases fitting TRBD1. V gave up 0 bases and J gave up 3 bases; unmatched junction bases: 1. Per the germline V gene, CDR1 is SGHVS and CDR2 is FNYEAQ. The CDR3 is 15 amino acids. CDR3 nucleotide sequence: TGTGCCAGCAGCTTAGCGGGACAGTACACCGGGGAGCTGTTTTTT. This gives the protein CASSLAGQYTGELFF.

V gene TRBV14 combines with J gene TRBJ1-1; D may be TRBD1 (5 bases). Trimming removed 9 bases at V and 4 bases at J, with 15 bases between. The CDR3 contains 13 residues. From germline, CDR1 is SGHDN and CDR2 FVKESK. The CDR3 loop reads CARNLVGATEAFF. In nucleotides, the CDR3 is TGTGCCAGAAATTTGGTAGGGGCCACTGAAGCTTTCTTT.

This clone was recorded once. The rearrangement uses TRBV6-6 and TRBJ2-1; TRBD2 matches 10 bases. J was trimmed by 10 bases and V by 2 bases; bases with no gene match: 11. Germline V gene data show CDR1 as MNHNY and CDR2 as SVGAGI (reference sequence). CDR3 size: 16 residues. CDR3 loop: CASSYTASGGHPEQFF. The CDR3 region has the DNA TGTGCCAGCAGTTACACAGCTAGCGGGGGCCATCCAGAGCAGTTCTTC.

The chain uses TRBV15 and TRBJ1-5, with 9 bases fitting TRBD1. The CDR3 spans 19 residues. V shed 3 bases, J shed 0 bases, and the junction held 12 bases outside the gene matches. CDR1 LNHNV and CDR2 YYDKDF come from the germline V gene (reference sequence). The CDR3 nucleotides are TGTGCCACCAGCAGCCCCGGGACAGGGATTAACCATAGCAATCAGCCCCAGCATTTT. Translation: CATSSPGTGINHSNQPQHF.

This clone was detected only a few times. The CDR3 coding sequence is TGCGCCAGCAGTGACGAGGGCACCTACGAGCAGTACTTC. Translated, it gives CASSDEGTYEQYF. This chain uses TRBV10-2 with TRBJ2-7, with a weak D call TRBD2 (5 bases). The CDR3 consists of 13 residues. Trimming took off 3 bases at V and 2 bases at J, with 8 bases between the two ends. Germline CDR1 WSHSY, CDR2 SAAADI.

The J gene is TRBJ2-7, the V gene TRBV2; TRBD1 matches at 8 bases. The germline V gene encodes CDR1 SNHLY and CDR2 FYNNEI. V lost 2 bases to trimming and J lost 2 bases; unmatched junction nucleotides: 8. This CDR3 has 16 amino acids. The DNA for the CDR3 is TGTGCCAGCAGTGAACGGGCAGGGGGCAACACCTACGAGCAGTACTTC. Protein: CASSERAGGNTYEQYF.

The chain recombines TRBV7-2 with TRBJ2-3, with TRBD1 matching over 8 bases. The CDR3 is 17 amino acids. Germline V gene lookup returns CDR1 SGHTA and CDR2 FQGNSA. V was clipped by 5 bases and J by 4 bases; unmatched bases: 14. CDR3 sequence (DNA): TGTGCCAGCAGCACAGTTGTGGGCAGGGGGCCGGCAGATACGCAGTATTTT. Translating gives CASSTVVGRGPADTQYF.

The J gene is TRBJ2-1, the V gene TRBV19, with D unclear. The CDR3 has 14 amino acids. Germline lookup yields CDR1 LNHDA and CDR2 SQIVND (reference sequence). V dropped 1 base and J dropped 4 bases, with 8 bases sitting between them. The CDR3 loop is CASSIGTDYNEQFF. The CDR3 bases are TGTGCCAGTAGTATAGGAACAGATTACAATGAGCAGTTCTTC.

The chain links TRBV4-2 to TRBJ2-5; TRBD2 matches at 8 bases. With V trimmed by 6 bases and J by 2 bases, 8 bases remained unmatched. The germline gives CDR1 LGHNA, CDR2 YNFKEQ. The CDR3 loop spans 15 amino acids. The CDR3 nucleotides read TGTGCCAGCAGGCAAAGCGGGGGAACTCAAGAGACCCAGTACTTC. Translating gives CASRQSGGTQETQYF.

This clone was found a few times. The J gene is TRBJ2-7, the V gene TRBV7-8; 7 nucleotides agree with TRBD2. Germline-derived CDR1 and CDR2 are SGHVS and FQNEAQ. Losses at the gene ends were 5 bases for V and 6 bases for J; bases not matched to a gene: 7. This CDR3 spans 13 amino acids. CDR3 nucleotides: TGTGCCAGCAGCCCCTGGGAGGGCCGCGAGCAGTACTTC. The encoded protein is CASSPWEGREQYF.

The rearrangement uses TRBV6-2 or TRBV6-3 and TRBJ2-7; 7 bases fit TRBD1. The CDR3 contains 15 residues. The V gene's germline CDR1 is MNHEY and CDR2 SVGEGT. V dropped 0 bases and J dropped 1; count of bases not matched to a gene: 3. The CDR3 DNA reads TGTGCCAGCAGTTACTCGACAGGGCGGTCCTACGAGCAGTACTTC. Residues: CASSYSTGRSYEQYF.

V and J are TRBV7-2 and TRBJ2-1; D uncertain. The CDR3 totals 13 residues. Trimming shortened V by 5 bases and J by 2 bases, and 7 bases separated the two germline ends. Germline V gene data show CDR1 as SGHTA and CDR2 as FQGNSA. The CDR3 protein is CASSNPTYNEQFF. The CDR3 nucleotides are TGTGCCAGCAGCAATCCTACCTACAATGAGCAGTTCTTC.

The chain uses TRBV5-6 and TRBJ2-2; 10 bases match TRBD2. J gave up 6 bases and V 1 base, and 6 bases lay outside the gene matches. Germline V CDR1 and CDR2: SGHDT, YYEEEE. The CDR3 has 16 amino acids. CDR3 protein: CASSLSLAGESGELFF. The CDR3 DNA is TGTGCCAGCAGCTTGTCTCTAGCGGGAGAATCCGGGGAGCTGTTTTTT.

This sequence joins TRBV28 and TRBJ1-2; TRBD1 might be the D (5 bases). CDR1 is MDHEN and CDR2 is SYDVKM in the germline V gene. The CDR3 contains 15 residues. V was shortened by 5 bases and J by 5 bases, with 18 bases between the two germline ends. CDR3 sequence: CASSQAGQGKYGYTF. CDR3 DNA sequence: TGTGCCAGCAGTCAAGCAGGGCAGGGAAAATATGGCTACACCTTC.

This chain links TRBV11-3 with TRBJ1-6; D perhaps matches TRBD1 (5 bases). CDR1 and CDR2 (germline): SGHNT, YENEEA. CDR3 length: 14 amino acids. V was shortened by 5 bases and J by 7 bases, with 12 bases between the two germline ends. In DNA form, the CDR3 reads TGTGCCAGCAGCCGGGGGACGGCGAATTCACCCCTCCACTTT. Protein: CASSRGTANSPLHF. Looking up the rest from reference TRBV11-3 and TRBJ1-6 gives the full variable domain: EAGVVQSPRYKIIEKKQPVAFWCNPISGHNTLYWYLQNLGQGPELLIRYENEEAVDDSQLPKDRFSAERLKGVDSTLKIQPAELGDSAVYLCASSRGTANSPLHFGNGTRLTVT.

A single count supports this clone. The CDR3 protein is CASTEGSSGANVLTF. CDR3 nucleotides: TGTGCCAGCACGGAAGGGAGCTCTGGGGCCAACGTCCTGACTTTC. The genes are TRBV7-9 and TRBJ2-6; tentative D call: TRBD2 (5 bases). Trimming stripped 7 bases from V and 0 bases from J, with 10 bases between. Germline V gene lookup returns CDR1 SEHNR and CDR2 FQNEAQ (reference sequence). The CDR3 runs 15 residues.